This T cell receptor (beta chain) was sequenced during a study of blood T cell repertoires in COVID-19. Study-level background: Nucleic acid was either cDNA or gDNA, and it came from T cells, B-cell-depleted T cells, or PBMCs.

Data came from immunoSEQ multiplex PCR; TCRdb stores just in-frame clones and leaves some out. The data contain under 250,000 clones, more than 70% of them singletons. The CDR3 has 12 amino acids. Germline V gene data show CDR1 as SGHAT and CDR2 as FQNNGV. V was shortened by 1 base and J by 11 bases, with 8 bases between the two germline ends. The chain carries TRBV11-2 and TRBJ2-2; tentative D call: TRBD2 (6 bases). The sample was peripheral blood. The receptor was derived from a woman older than 75 with COVID-19, enrolled during active disease. In DNA form, the CDR3 reads TGTGCCAGCAGCTTAGGGGCGGGAGAGCTGTTTTTT. It translates to CASSLGAGELFF. The full variable domain, completed using reference TRBV11-2 and TRBJ2-2, is EAGVAQSPRYKIIEKRQSVAFWCNPISGHATLYWYQQILGQGPKLLIQFQNNGVVDDSQLPKDRFSAERLKGVDSTLKIQPAKLEDSAVYLCASSLGAGELFFGEGSRLTVL.